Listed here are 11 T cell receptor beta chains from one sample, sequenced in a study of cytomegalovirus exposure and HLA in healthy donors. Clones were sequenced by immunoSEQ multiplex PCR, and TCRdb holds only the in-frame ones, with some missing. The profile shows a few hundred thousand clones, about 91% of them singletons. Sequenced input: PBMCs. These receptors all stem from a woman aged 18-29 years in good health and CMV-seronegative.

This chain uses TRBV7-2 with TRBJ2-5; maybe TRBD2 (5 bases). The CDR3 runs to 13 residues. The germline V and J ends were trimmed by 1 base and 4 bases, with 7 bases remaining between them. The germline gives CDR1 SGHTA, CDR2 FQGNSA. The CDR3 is CASSLGRGETQYF. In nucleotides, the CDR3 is TGTGCCAGCAGCTTAGGACGGGGAGAGACCCAGTACTTC. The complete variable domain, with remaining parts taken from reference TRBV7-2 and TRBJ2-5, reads GAGVSQSPSNKVTEKGKDVELRCDPISGHTALYWYRQSLGQGLEFLIYFQGNSAPDKSGLPSDRFSAERTGGSVSTLTIQRTQQEDSAVYLCASSLGRGETQYFGPGTRLLVL.

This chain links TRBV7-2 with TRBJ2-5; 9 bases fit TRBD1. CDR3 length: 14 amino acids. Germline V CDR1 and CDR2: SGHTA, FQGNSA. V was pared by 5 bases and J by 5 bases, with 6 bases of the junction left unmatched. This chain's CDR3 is CASSDRGGGETQYF. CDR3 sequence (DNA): TGTGCCAGCAGCGACAGGGGGGGCGGTGAGACCCAGTACTTC. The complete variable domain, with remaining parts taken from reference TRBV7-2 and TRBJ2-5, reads GAGVSQSPSNKVTEKGKDVELRCDPISGHTALYWYRQSLGQGLEFLIYFQGNSAPDKSGLPSDRFSAERTGGSVSTLTIQRTQQEDSAVYLCASSDRGGGETQYFGPGTRLLVL.

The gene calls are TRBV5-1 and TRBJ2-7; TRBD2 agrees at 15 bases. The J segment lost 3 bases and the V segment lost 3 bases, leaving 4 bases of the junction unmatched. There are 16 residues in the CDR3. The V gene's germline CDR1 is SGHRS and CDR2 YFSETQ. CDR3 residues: CASSSGLAGGHYEQYF. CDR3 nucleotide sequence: TGCGCCAGCAGCTCGGGACTAGCGGGAGGACACTACGAGCAGTACTTC.

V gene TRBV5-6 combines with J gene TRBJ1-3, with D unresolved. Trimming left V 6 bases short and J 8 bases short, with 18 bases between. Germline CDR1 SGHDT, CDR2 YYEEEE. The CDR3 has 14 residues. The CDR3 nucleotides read TGTGCCAGCACGGTTCTGGGAGTCGGGGACACCATATATTTT. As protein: CASTVLGVGDTIYF.

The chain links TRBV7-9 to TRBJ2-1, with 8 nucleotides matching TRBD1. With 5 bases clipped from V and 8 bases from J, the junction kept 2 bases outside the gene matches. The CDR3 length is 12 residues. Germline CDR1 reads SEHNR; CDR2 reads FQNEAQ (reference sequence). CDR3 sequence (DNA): TGTGCCAGCAGCCCGGACAGGGATGAGCAGTTCTTC. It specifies CASSPDRDEQFF.

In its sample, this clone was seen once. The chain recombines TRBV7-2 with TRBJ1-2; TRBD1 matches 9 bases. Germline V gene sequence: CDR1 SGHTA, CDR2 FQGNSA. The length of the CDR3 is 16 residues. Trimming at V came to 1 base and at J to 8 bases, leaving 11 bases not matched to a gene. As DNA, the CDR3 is TGTGCCAGCAGCTTAGTTCTGGGTGACAGGGGGTACGGCTACACCTTC. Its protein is CASSLVLGDRGYGYTF. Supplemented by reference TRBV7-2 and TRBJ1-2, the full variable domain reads GAGVSQSPSNKVTEKGKDVELRCDPISGHTALYWYRQSLGQGLEFLIYFQGNSAPDKSGLPSDRFSAERTGGSVSTLTIQRTQQEDSAVYLCASSLVLGDRGYGYTFGSGTRLTVV.

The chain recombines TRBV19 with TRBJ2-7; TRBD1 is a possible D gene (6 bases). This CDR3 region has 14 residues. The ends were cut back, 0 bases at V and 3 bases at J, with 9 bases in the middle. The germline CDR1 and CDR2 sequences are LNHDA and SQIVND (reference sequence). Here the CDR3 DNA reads TGTGCCAGTAGTATAGACGGGACACACTACGAGCAGTACTTC. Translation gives CASSIDGTHYEQYF. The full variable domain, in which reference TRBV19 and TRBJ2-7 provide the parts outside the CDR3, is DGGITQSPKYLFRKEGQNVTLSCEQNLNHDAMYWYRQDPGQGLRLIYYSQIVNDFQKGDIAEGYSVSREKKESFPLTVTSAQKNPTAFYLCASSIDGTHYEQYFGPGTRLTVT.

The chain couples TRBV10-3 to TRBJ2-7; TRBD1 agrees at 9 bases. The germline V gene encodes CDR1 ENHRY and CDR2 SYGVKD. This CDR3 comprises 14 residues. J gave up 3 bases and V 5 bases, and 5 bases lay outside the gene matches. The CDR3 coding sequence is TGTGCCATCAGTACACAGGGGGCGGGCTACGAGCAGTACTTC. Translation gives CAISTQGAGYEQYF.

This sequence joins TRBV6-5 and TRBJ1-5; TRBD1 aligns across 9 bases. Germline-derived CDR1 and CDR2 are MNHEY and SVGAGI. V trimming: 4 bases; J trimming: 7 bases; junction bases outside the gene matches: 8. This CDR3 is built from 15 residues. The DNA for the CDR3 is TGTGCCAGCAGTTGGGGACAGGGCGGCGGCCAGCCCCAGCATTTT. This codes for CASSWGQGGGQPQHF.

The CDR3 DNA reads as TGTGCCAGCAGTTTTGCCTTTGGGACTAGCGGAAGCACAGATACGCAGTATTTT. Protein sequence: CASSFAFGTSGSTDTQYF. The chain recombines TRBV28 with TRBJ2-3; 11 bases are a match to TRBD2. CDR1 MDHEN and CDR2 SYDVKM come from the germline V gene. CDR3 length: 18 residues. J lost 0 bases, V lost 3 bases, and 8 bases had no gene match.

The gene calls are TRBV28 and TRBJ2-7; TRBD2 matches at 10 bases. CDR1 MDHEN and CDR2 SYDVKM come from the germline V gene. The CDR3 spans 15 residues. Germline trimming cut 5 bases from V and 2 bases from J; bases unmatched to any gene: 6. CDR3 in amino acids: CASSDSGRAPYEQYF. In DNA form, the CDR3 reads TGTGCCAGCAGTGACAGCGGGAGGGCCCCCTACGAGCAGTACTTC.